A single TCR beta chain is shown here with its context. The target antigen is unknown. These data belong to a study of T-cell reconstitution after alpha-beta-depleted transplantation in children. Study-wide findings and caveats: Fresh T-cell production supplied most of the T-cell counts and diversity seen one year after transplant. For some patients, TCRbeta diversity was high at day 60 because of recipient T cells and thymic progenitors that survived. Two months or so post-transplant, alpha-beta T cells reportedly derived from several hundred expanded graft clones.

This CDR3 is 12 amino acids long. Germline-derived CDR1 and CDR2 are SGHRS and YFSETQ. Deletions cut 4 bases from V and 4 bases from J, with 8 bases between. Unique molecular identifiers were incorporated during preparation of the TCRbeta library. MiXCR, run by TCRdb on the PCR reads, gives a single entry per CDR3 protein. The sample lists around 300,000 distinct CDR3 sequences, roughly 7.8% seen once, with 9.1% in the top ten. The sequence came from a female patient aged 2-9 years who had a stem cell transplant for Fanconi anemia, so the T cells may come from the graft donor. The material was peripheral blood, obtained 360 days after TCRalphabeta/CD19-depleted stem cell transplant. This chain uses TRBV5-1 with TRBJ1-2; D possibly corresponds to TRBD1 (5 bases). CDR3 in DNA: TGCGCCAGCAGCCGGGGCGTCTATGGCTACACCTTC. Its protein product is CASSRGVYGYTF.